This T cell receptor (beta chain) stems from a study of blood T cell repertoires in COVID-19. Study-wide context: The origin of the acute and convalescent COVID-19 samples was the United States, Italy and Spain.

The length of the CDR3 is 16 residues. V was cut by 7 bases and J by 0 bases, with 18 bases left in between. Germline values: CDR1 MNHEY, CDR2 SVGAGI. As originally analysed: The authors estimated nucleated cell counts from reference gene primer amplification. Sequencing was performed with immunoSEQ multiplex PCR; in TCRdb, only in-frame clones are kept and a portion is missing. The V and J calls and clone size are taken from that table; D and trimming were inferred from the DNA. The sample includes roughly 230,000 clones, 88% of them seen just once. This rearrangement joins TRBV6-5 to TRBJ2-5; TRBD2 might be the D (6 bases). The TCR was taken from a man between 65 and 85 years old with acute or convalescent COVID-19. The sequenced material came from peripheral blood. The CDR3 DNA sequence: TGTGCCAGCAATTATAACAACTTAGCGGACCAAGAGACCCAGTACTTC. Translation: CASNYNNLADQETQYF.